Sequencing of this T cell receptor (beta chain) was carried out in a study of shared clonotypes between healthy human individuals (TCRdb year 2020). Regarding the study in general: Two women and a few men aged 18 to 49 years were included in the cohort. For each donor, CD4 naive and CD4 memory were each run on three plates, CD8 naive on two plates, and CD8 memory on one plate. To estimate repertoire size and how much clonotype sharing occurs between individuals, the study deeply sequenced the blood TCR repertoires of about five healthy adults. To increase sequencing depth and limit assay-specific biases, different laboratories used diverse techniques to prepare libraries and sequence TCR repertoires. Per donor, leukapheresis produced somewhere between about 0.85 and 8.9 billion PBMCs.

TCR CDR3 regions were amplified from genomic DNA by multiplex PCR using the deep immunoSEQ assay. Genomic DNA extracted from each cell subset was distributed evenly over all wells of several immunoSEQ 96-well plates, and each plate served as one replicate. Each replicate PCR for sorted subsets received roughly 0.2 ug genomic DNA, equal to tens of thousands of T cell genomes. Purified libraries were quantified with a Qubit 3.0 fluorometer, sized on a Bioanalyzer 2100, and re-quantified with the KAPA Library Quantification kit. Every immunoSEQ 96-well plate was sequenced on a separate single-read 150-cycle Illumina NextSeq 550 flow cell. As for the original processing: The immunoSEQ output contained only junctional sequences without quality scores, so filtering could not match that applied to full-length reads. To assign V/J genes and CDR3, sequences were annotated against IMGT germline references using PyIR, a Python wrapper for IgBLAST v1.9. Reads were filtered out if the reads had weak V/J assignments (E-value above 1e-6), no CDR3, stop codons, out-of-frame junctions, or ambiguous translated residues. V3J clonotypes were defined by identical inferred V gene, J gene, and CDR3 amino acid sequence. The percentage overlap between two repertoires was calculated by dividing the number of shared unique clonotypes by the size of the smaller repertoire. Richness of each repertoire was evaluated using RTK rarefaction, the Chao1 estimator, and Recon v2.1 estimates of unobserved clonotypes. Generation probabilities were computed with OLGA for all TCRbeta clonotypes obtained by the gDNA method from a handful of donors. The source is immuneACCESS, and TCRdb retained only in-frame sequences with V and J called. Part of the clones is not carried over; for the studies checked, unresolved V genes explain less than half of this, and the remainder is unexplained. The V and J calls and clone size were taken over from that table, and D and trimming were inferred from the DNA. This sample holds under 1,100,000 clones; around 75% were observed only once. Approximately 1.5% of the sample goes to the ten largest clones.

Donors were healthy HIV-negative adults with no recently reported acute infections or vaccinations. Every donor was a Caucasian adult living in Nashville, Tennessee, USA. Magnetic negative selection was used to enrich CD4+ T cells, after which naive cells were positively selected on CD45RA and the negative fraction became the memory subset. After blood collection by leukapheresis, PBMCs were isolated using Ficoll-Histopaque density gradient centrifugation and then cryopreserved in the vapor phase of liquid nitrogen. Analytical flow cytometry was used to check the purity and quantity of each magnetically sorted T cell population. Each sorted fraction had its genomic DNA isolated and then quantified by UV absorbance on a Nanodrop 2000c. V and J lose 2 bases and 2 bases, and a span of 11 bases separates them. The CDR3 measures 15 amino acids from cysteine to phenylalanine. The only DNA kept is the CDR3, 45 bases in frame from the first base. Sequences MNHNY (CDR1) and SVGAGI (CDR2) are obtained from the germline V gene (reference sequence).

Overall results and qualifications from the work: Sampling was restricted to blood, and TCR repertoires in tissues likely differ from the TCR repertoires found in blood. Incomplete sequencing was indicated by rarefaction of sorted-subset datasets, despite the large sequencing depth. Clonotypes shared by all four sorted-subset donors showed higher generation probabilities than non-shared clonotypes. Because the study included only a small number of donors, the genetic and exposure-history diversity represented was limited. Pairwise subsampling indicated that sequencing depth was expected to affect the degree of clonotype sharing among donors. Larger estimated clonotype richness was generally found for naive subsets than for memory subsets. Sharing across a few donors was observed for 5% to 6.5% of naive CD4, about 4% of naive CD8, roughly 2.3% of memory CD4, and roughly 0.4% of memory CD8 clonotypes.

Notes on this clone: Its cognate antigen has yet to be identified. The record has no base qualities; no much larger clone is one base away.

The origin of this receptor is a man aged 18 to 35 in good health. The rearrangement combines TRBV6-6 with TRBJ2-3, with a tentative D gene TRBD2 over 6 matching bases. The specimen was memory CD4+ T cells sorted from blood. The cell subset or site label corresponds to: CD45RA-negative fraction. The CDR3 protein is CASSYELAYTDTQYF. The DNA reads TGTGCCAGCAGTTACGAACTAGCCTACACAGATACGCAGTATTTT.